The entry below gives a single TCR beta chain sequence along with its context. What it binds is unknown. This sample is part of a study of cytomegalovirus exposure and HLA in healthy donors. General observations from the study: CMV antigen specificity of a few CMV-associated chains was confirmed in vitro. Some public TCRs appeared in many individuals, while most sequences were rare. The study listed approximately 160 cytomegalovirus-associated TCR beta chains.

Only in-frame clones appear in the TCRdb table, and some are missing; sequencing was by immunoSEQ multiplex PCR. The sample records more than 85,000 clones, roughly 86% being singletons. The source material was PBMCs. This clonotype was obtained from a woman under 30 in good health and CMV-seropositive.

The CDR3 coding sequence is TGTGCCAGCAGCTCTTTAGGTAGCGGGAGGGCCGAGTACAATGAGCAGTTCTTC. This codes for CASSSLGSGRAEYNEQFF. The rearrangement links TRBV5-4 to TRBJ2-1, with 11 positions matching TRBD2. The V gene's germline CDR1 is SGHNT and CDR2 YYREEE (reference sequence). The J segment lost 4 bases and the V segment lost 3 bases, leaving 12 bases of the junction unmatched. The CDR3 length is 18 residues.